This paragraph reports one TCR beta chain. Antigen: not known. These data are taken from a study of shared clonotypes between healthy human individuals. Notes on the study in general: Sharing across several donors was seen in 4.5% to 6.5% of naive CD4 clonotypes.

TCRdb's table, derived via immunoSEQ multiplex PCR, lists solely in-frame clones and lacks some. The sample carries a few million clones, just over 90% recorded once. There are 18 residues in the CDR3. Trimming stripped 5 bases from V and 6 bases from J, with 27 bases between. CDR1 and CDR2 (germline): SGHTA, FQGNSA. This chain joins TRBV7-2 and TRBJ2-3, with D possibly TRBD2 on 8 matching bases. The source material was naive CD4+ T cells from PBMCs. The subset was: CD45RA+ positively selected. This clonotype originated in a man in his late teens or twenties in good health. Some clones in this sample may be carry-over from other donors' samples. The CDR3 DNA is TGTGCCAGCAGCAGAAGGGGGCCCACCGGGAGGGTATCCGATACGCAGTATTTT. As protein: CASSRRGPTGRVSDTQYF. The full variable domain, completed using reference TRBV7-2 and TRBJ2-3, is GAGVSQSPSNKVTEKGKDVELRCDPISGHTALYWYRQSLGQGLEFLIYFQGNSAPDKSGLPSDRFSAERTGGSVSTLTIQRTQQEDSAVYLCASSRRGPTGRVSDTQYFGPGTRLTVL.